This T cell receptor beta chain derives from a study of ipilimumab plus nivolumab after autologous stem cell transplantation. Study background: Patients received a median of roughly 5 ipilimumab and about 8 nivolumab doses.

Checkpoint therapy with ipilimumab 1 mg/kg began 14 to 28 days after transplant. Patients received nivolumab 3 mg/kg at weeks 1, 4, 7, 10, then fortnightly to week 26. The CDR3 runs to 16 residues. CDR1 is MDHEN, CDR2 SYDVKM, per germline. With 8 bases removed from V and 6 bases from J, the gap between germline ends came to 23 bases. Method: immunoSEQ multiplex PCR; TCRdb's copy keeps in-frame clones and lacks some. This sample carries approximately 6,000 clones, approximately 90% of them seen once, and the ten largest clones take about 4.8%. This chain joins TRBV28 and TRBJ1-5; D not resolved. Sequenced here: PBMCs, sampled in a trial of ipilimumab plus nivolumab as post-transplant consolidation. This sequence was found in a female donor with multiple myeloma. The CDR3 region has the DNA TGTGCCAGCCTCACTGGCGGAGGGCCTTTGTTTCAGCCCCAGCATTTT. Protein product: CASLTGGGPLFQPQHF.